This T cell receptor (beta chain) comes out of a study of blood T cell repertoires in COVID-19. There are 11 residues in the CDR3. The V and J ends lost 4 bases and 2 bases respectively, with 3 bases between them. Looked up from germline, CDR1 is SNHLY and CDR2 is FYNNEI. Produced via immunoSEQ multiplex PCR; TCRdb's table is partial and in-frame only. The sample yields hundreds of thousands of clones, around nine tenths seen once. Participants were aged about 18 to 89 years from approximately 25 US areas. The TCR originated in a woman in her forties who had recovered from COVID-19. Sequencing used PBMCs or T cells enriched from blood (not recorded which). V gene TRBV2 combines with J gene TRBJ2-7; D not resolved. CDR3 sequence: CASSATYEQYF. In DNA, the CDR3 is TGTGCCAGCAGTGCCACCTACGAGCAGTACTTC.